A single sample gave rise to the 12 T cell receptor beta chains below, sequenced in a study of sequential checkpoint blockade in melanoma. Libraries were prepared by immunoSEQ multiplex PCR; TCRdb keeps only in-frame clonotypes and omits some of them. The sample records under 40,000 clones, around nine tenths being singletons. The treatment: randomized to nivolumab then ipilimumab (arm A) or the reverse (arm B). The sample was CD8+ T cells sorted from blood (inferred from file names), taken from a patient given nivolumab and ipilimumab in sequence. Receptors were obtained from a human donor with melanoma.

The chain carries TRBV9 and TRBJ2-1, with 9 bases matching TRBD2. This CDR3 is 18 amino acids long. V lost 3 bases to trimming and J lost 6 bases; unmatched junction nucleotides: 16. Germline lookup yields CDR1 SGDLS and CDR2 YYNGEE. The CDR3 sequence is CASSGGVFGRGGPNEQFF. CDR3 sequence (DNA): TGTGCCAGCAGCGGAGGAGTCTTTGGGCGGGGGGGCCCCAATGAGCAGTTCTTC.

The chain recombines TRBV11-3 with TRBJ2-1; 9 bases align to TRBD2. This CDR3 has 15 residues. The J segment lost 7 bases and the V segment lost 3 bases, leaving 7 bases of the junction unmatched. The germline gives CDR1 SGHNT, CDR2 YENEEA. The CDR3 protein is CASSFPGLAWNEQFF. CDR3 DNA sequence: TGTGCCAGCAGCTTTCCGGGACTAGCTTGGAATGAGCAGTTCTTC.

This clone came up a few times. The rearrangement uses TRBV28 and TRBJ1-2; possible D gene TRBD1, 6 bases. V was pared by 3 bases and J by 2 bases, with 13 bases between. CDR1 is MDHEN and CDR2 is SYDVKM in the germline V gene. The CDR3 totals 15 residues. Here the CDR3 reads CASSFRPQGNYGYTF. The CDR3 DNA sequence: TGTGCCAGCAGTTTCCGTCCGCAGGGGAACTATGGCTACACCTTC.

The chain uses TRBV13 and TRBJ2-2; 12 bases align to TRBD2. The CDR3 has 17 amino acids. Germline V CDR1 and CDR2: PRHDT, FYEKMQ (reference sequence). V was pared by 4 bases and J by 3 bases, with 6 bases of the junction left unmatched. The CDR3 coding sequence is TGTGCCAGCAGCTCCAGACTAGCGGGAGTGTACACCGGGGAGCTGTTTTTT. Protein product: CASSSRLAGVYTGELFF.

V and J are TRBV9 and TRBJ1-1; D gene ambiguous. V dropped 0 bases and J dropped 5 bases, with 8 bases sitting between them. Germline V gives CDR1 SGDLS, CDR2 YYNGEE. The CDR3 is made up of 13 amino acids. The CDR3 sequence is CASSVERGTEAFF. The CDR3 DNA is TGTGCCAGCAGCGTAGAAAGAGGGACTGAAGCTTTCTTT.

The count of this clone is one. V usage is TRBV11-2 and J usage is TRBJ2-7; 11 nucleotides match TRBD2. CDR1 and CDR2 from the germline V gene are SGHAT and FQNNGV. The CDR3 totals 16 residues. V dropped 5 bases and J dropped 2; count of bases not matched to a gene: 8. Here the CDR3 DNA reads TGTGCCAGCAGCGCCCTTTTGGGACTAGCGGCCTACGAGCAGTACGTC. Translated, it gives CASSALLGLAAYEQYV.

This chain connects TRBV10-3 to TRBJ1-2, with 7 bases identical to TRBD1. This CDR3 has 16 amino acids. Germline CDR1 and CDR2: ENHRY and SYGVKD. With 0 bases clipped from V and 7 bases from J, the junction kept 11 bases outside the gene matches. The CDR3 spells CAISESRGQEYRGYTF. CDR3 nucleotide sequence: TGTGCCATCAGTGAGTCGAGAGGACAGGAGTATCGTGGCTACACCTTC.

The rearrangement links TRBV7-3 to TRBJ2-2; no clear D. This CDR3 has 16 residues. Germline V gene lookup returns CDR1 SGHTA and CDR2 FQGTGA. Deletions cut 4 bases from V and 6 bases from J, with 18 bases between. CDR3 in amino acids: CASSSPHPLIPGELFF. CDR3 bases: TGTGCCAGCAGCTCTCCTCACCCACTAATACCCGGGGAGCTGTTTTTT.

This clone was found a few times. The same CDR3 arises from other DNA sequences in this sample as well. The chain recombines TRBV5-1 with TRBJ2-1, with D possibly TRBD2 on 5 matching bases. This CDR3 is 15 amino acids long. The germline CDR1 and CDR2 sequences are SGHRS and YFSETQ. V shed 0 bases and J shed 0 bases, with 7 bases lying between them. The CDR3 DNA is TGCGCCAGCAGCTTGGCCCGGGGCTCCTACAATGAGCAGTTCTTC. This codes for CASSLARGSYNEQFF.

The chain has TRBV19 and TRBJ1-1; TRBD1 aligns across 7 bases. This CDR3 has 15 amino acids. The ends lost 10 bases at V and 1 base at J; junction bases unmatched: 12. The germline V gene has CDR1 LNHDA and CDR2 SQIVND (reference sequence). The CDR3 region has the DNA TGTGCCACTAAAGTTTTCGACAGGGCGAACACTGAAGCTTTCTTT. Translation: CATKVFDRANTEAFF.

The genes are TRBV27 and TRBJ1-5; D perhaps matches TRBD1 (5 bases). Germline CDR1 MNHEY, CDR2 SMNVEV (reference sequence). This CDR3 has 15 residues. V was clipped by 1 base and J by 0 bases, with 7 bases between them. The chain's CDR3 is CASSLWQGSNQPQHF. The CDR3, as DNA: TGTGCCAGCAGTTTATGGCAGGGTAGCAATCAGCCCCAGCATTTT.

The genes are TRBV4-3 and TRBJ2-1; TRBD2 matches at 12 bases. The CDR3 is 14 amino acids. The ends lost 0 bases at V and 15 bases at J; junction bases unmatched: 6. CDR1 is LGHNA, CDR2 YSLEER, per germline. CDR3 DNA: TGCGCCAGCAGCCAAGATTCTAGCGGGAGGGACGCGTTCTTC. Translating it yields CASSQDSSGRDAFF.